The clone carrying this TCR beta chain was counted once. Its matching antigen is unknown. No infections or other immune events were documented during collection. Per germline, CDR1 SGDLS and CDR2 YYNGEE. The CDR3 consists of 17 residues. Trimming pared 4 bases from V and 6 bases from J, leaving 25 bases between. The data were obtained in a study of identifying expanded T cells in peripheral blood. Study-wide results and caveats: Differentially abundant clones: 1 to 1.5 between replicates, roughly 16 at two to three weeks, more than 18 at four. Variance in clone template counts between approximately 2-week samples significantly increased with total template count across all healthy donors.

The table came from immunoSEQ multiplex PCR; TCRdb's copy has only in-frame clones and leaves some out. The sample consists of 95,000 to 100,000 clones, 70% to 90% of them appearing once. Sequencing was performed on blood. The clonotype originates from a person aged 18-70 years in good health. The V and J genes are TRBV9 and TRBJ1-2, with D possibly matching TRBD1 (5 bases). CDR3 amino acids: CASSPYLYGREGHGYTF. The CDR3 region has the DNA TGTGCCAGCAGCCCGTACCTATACGGACGGGAGGGGCATGGCTACACCTTC.